One and the same sample provided the 29 T cell receptor beta chains below, sequenced in a study of blood T cell repertoires in COVID-19. The repertoire was sequenced with immunoSEQ multiplex PCR; TCRdb's copy has only in-frame clones and lacks some. Of 220,000 or so clones in the sample, 80% to 90% were seen once. Input material: PBMCs or T cells enriched from blood (not recorded which). These receptors were obtained from a woman between 18 and 29 years old in a cohort exposed to, infected with or recovered from COVID-19 (not recorded which).

The V gene is TRBV11-3, the J gene TRBJ2-7; weak D call: TRBD1 (5 bases). Trimming removed 2 bases at V and 4 bases at J, with 12 bases between. This CDR3 is built from 14 residues. Germline lookup yields CDR1 SGHNT and CDR2 YENEEA. The CDR3 region is CASSLQGDSYEQYF. CDR3 sequence (DNA): TGTGCCAGCAGCTTACAGGGCGATTCGTACGAGCAGTACTTC. Filled out from reference TRBV11-3 and TRBJ2-7, the complete variable domain reads EAGVVQSPRYKIIEKKQPVAFWCNPISGHNTLYWYLQNLGQGPELLIRYENEEAVDDSQLPKDRFSAERLKGVDSTLKIQPAELGDSAVYLCASSLQGDSYEQYFGPGTRLTVT.

The V call is TRBV28, the J call TRBJ2-7; tentative D call: TRBD1 (6 bases). V was trimmed by 1 base and J by 2 bases, leaving 6 bases between them. Germline CDR1 MDHEN, CDR2 SYDVKM. The CDR3 contains 13 residues. The CDR3 DNA is TGTGCCAGCAGTTTATCAGGGGCCTACGAGCAGTACTTC. Its protein is CASSLSGAYEQYF.

The V and J genes are TRBV7-3 and TRBJ2-1, with 9 bases lining up with TRBD2. This CDR3 is built from 16 residues. Germline V gene lookup returns CDR1 SGHTA and CDR2 FQGTGA. V trimming: 5 bases; J trimming: 8 bases; junction bases outside the gene matches: 13. CDR3 region: CASSPDRLAGSDEQFF. The CDR3 coding sequence is TGTGCCAGCAGCCCCGACAGGCTAGCGGGGTCGGATGAGCAGTTCTTC.

This clone was seen only a few times. The genes are TRBV6-5 and TRBJ2-1, with 7 bases aligning to TRBD1. The CDR3 totals 15 residues. Germline V gives CDR1 MNHEY, CDR2 SVGAGI. The junction had 1 base not matched to a gene; V was cut back by 2 bases and J by 0 bases. The CDR3 DNA reads as TGTGCCAGCAGTTACCGGGACAGCTCCTACAATGAGCAGTTCTTC. Translating gives CASSYRDSSYNEQFF.

The chain links TRBV6-5 to TRBJ1-3; D may be TRBD1 (6 bases). Germline V gene lookup returns CDR1 MNHEY and CDR2 SVGAGI. The CDR3 runs to 14 residues. Trimming left V 9 bases short and J 2 bases short, with 14 bases between. The CDR3 nucleotides are TGTGCCAGTCAAGGGGGTTTCACTGGAAACACCATATATTTT. Amino acid sequence: CASQGGFTGNTIYF.

The rearrangement links TRBV5-5 to TRBJ2-5; D unclear. V gave up 0 bases and J gave up 5 bases, with 8 bases separating them. This CDR3 spans 13 amino acids. Looked up from germline, CDR1 is SGHKS and CDR2 is YYEKEE (reference sequence). The CDR3 loop reads CASSLASEETQYF. The DNA for the CDR3 is TGTGCCAGCAGCTTGGCCAGCGAGGAGACCCAGTACTTC.

This chain connects TRBV27 to TRBJ2-1, with D maybe TRBD1 (7 bases). Trimming left V 7 bases short and J 3 bases short, with 16 bases between. Germline loops: CDR1 MNHEY, CDR2 SMNVEV (reference sequence). This CDR3 spans 15 amino acids. CDR3 residues: CASTLGGQLYNEQFF. The CDR3, as DNA: TGTGCCAGCACCTTGGGGGGACAGCTCTACAATGAGCAGTTCTTC.

A few counts support this clone. The chain uses TRBV9 and TRBJ2-3, with D perhaps TRBD2 (5 bases). The CDR3 runs 14 residues. The V end lost 3 bases, the J end lost 4 bases, and 12 bases lay between the germline ends. The germline V gene encodes CDR1 SGDLS and CDR2 YYNGEE. In nucleotides, the CDR3 is TGTGCCAGCAGCGCTGGGAGCACGCCAGATACGCAGTATTTT. This codes for CASSAGSTPDTQYF.

The chain carries TRBV10-3 and TRBJ1-4; 10 bases line up with TRBD1. In germline, CDR1 is ENHRY, CDR2 SYGVKD. With 5 bases clipped from V and 0 bases from J, the junction kept 6 bases outside the gene matches. The CDR3 is 17 amino acids. The CDR3 DNA follows: TGTGCCATCAGTAATACCGGACAGGGGGCAACTAATGAAAAACTGTTTTTT. Its protein is CAISNTGQGATNEKLFF.

The rearrangement uses TRBV2 and TRBJ2-7; 12 bases align to TRBD2. The CDR3 totals 13 residues. Germline CDR1 and CDR2: SNHLY and FYNNEI. V lost 5 bases, J lost 8 bases, and 4 bases stayed unmatched. The CDR3 bases are TGTGCCAGCAGTCCAAGGACTAGCGGGAAGCAGTACTTC. Its translation: CASSPRTSGKQYF. The full variable domain, in which reference TRBV2 and TRBJ2-7 provide the parts outside the CDR3, is EPEVTQTPSHQVTQMGQEVILRCVPISNHLYFYWYRQILGQKVEFLVSFYNNEISEKSEIFDDQFSVERPDGSNFTLKIRSTKLEDSAMYFCASSPRTSGKQYFGPGTRLTVT.

The rearrangement links TRBV5-1 to TRBJ1-1; 8 bases line up with TRBD1. J was trimmed by 4 bases and V by 5 bases; bases with no gene match: 13. There are 16 residues in the CDR3. Germline V gene lookup returns CDR1 SGHRS and CDR2 YFSETQ. CDR3 protein: CASRPGQAQGGTEAFF. CDR3 nucleotide sequence: TGCGCCAGCAGGCCGGGACAGGCACAAGGAGGCACTGAAGCTTTCTTT.

The chain joins TRBV7-9 to TRBJ1-2, with D perhaps matching TRBD1 (5 bases). The CDR3 totals 15 residues. V was cut by 3 bases and J by 4 bases, with 15 bases left in between. Germline-derived CDR1 and CDR2 are SEHNR and FQNEAQ (reference sequence). CDR3 amino acids: CASSFSTGESYGYTF. CDR3 in DNA: TGTGCCAGCAGCTTTTCTACAGGAGAGTCCTATGGCTACACCTTC.

The chain employs TRBV7-6 and TRBJ1-6; 7 positions agree with TRBD1. This CDR3 is 15 amino acids long. Germline values: CDR1 SGHVS, CDR2 FNYEAQ. Trimming cost V 4 bases and J 8 bases; bases outside gene matches: 8. The CDR3 loop is CASSSGTAQDSPLHF. The CDR3, as DNA: TGTGCCAGCAGCTCGGGGACAGCGCAGGATTCACCCCTCCACTTT.

The chain joins TRBV15 to TRBJ2-2; D is possibly TRBD2 (6 bases). Germline V gives CDR1 LNHNV, CDR2 YYDKDF (reference sequence). V lost 3 bases to trimming and J lost 3 bases, with 14 bases between them. The CDR3 runs to 16 residues. The CDR3 sequence: CATSRGVGGDTGELFF. The CDR3 nucleotides are TGTGCCACCAGCAGGGGAGTGGGAGGAGACACCGGGGAGCTGTTTTTT.

The rearrangement links TRBV2 to TRBJ2-5, with 8 bases fitting TRBD1. CDR1 SNHLY and CDR2 FYNNEI come from the germline V gene. V lost 1 base, J lost 1 base, and 5 bases stayed unmatched. This CDR3 is built from 16 residues. The CDR3 DNA reads TGTGCCAGCAGTGAAGAAGGGACAGGCCCCCAAGAGACCCAGTACTTC. Its translation: CASSEEGTGPQETQYF. Using reference TRBV2 and TRBJ2-5 for the parts outside the CDR3, the full variable domain is EPEVTQTPSHQVTQMGQEVILRCVPISNHLYFYWYRQILGQKVEFLVSFYNNEISEKSEIFDDQFSVERPDGSNFTLKIRSTKLEDSAMYFCASSEEGTGPQETQYFGPGTRLLVL.

The chain links TRBV10-2 to TRBJ2-5; the D gene is possibly TRBD2 (5 bases). The germline V gene encodes CDR1 WSHSY and CDR2 SAAADI. CDR3 length equals 13 residues. Trimming took off 3 bases at V and 2 bases at J, with 7 bases between the two ends. CDR3 DNA: TGCGCCAGCAGTGAAGGGAGTCAAGAGACCCAGTACTTC. Protein sequence: CASSEGSQETQYF.

The CDR3 DNA follows: TGTGCCAGCAGTTCGGTGGCAGGGCAGAACACCGGGGAGCTGTTTTTT. It is translated as CASSSVAGQNTGELFF. V gene TRBV6-5 combines with J gene TRBJ2-2, with D possibly matching TRBD1 (5 bases). CDR3 size: 16 residues. CDR1 and CDR2 from the germline V gene are MNHEY and SVGAGI. The V end lost 4 bases, the J end lost 1 base, and 13 bases lay between the germline ends.

This rearrangement joins TRBV4-1 to TRBJ2-5, with 14 bases that match TRBD2. With V trimmed by 3 bases and J by 4 bases, 10 bases remained unmatched. The germline gives CDR1 MGHRA, CDR2 YSYEKL. The CDR3 spans 18 residues. As DNA, the CDR3 is TGCGCCAGCAGCCAGGTGACTAGCGGGAGGGCCACGGGAGAGACCCAGTACTTC. It specifies CASSQVTSGRATGETQYF.

The rearrangement uses TRBV18 and TRBJ1-2; 8 bases fit TRBD1. The V and J ends lost 5 bases and 4 bases, in that order; junction bases with no gene match: 6. CDR1 and CDR2 (germline): KGHSH, LQKENI. CDR3 length equals 14 residues. DNA of the CDR3: TGTGCCAGCTCAGGAACGGGACAGGTCTATGGCTACACCTTC. Translated: CASSGTGQVYGYTF. Combining the CDR3 with reference TRBV18 and TRBJ1-2 gives the whole variable domain NAGVMQNPRHLVRRRGQEARLRCSPMKGHSHVYWYRQLPEEGLKFMVYLQKENIIDESGMPKERFSAEFPKEGPSILRIQQVVRGDSAAYFCASSGTGQVYGYTFGSGTRLTVV.

This clone has just a few counts. The rearrangement joins TRBV9 to TRBJ1-6; TRBD1 is a possible D gene (5 bases). Per germline, CDR1 SGDLS and CDR2 YYNGEE. This CDR3 is 17 amino acids long. The V gene lost 2 bases and the J gene lost 7 bases, with 19 bases spanning the gap. The CDR3 here is CASSVGGRPALNSPLHF. The DNA of the CDR3 is TGTGCCAGCAGCGTCGGGGGACGCCCTGCATTGAATTCACCCCTCCACTTT. The whole variable domain, remainder taken from reference TRBV9 and TRBJ1-6, is DSGVTQTPKHLITATGQRVTLRCSPRSGDLSVYWYQQSLDQGLQFLIQYYNGEERAKGNILERFSAQQFPDLHSELNLSSLELGDSALYFCASSVGGRPALNSPLHFGNGTRLTVT.

V and J are TRBV2 and TRBJ2-2, with D possibly being TRBD1 (6 bases). The CDR3 covers 14 residues. The germline V and J ends were trimmed by 6 bases and 7 bases, with 15 bases remaining between them. In germline, CDR1 is SNHLY, CDR2 FYNNEI. This CDR3 reads CASRDPRGNGELFF. The CDR3 DNA sequence: TGTGCCAGCAGGGACCCTAGGGGGAACGGGGAGCTGTTTTTT.

The chain combines TRBV18 with TRBJ1-2; 11 positions agree with TRBD1. Germline trimming cut 5 bases from V and 8 bases from J; bases unmatched to any gene: 7. Germline CDR1 is KGHSH and CDR2 is LQKENI. The CDR3 is 14 residues long. For the CDR3, the DNA is TGTGCCAGCTCAAACGGACAGGGGGCGCAGGGCTACACCTTC. Translation gives CASSNGQGAQGYTF.

The V call is TRBV2, the J call TRBJ1-1; D uncertain. Deletions cut 6 bases from V and 3 bases from J, with 14 bases between. This CDR3 region has 14 residues. CDR1 is SNHLY and CDR2 is FYNNEI in the germline V gene. The CDR3 spells CASRTGDGYTEAFF. Written as DNA, the CDR3 is TGTGCCAGCAGGACCGGCGACGGGTACACTGAAGCTTTCTTT.

This rearrangement joins TRBV9 to TRBJ2-1, with TRBD2 matching 9 bases. The CDR3 consists of 14 residues. Trimming took 1 base from V and 7 from J; bases not matched to a gene: 3. Germline V gene sequence: CDR1 SGDLS, CDR2 YYNGEE. CDR3 nucleotide sequence: TGTGCCAGCAGCGTAATGGGACTAGCTAATGAGCAGTTCTTC. As protein: CASSVMGLANEQFF.

This clone was detected only once. The chain uses TRBV7-8 and TRBJ2-1; TRBD2 agrees at 8 bases. CDR1 is SGHVS and CDR2 is FQNEAQ in the germline V gene. V shed 5 bases, J shed 1 base, and the junction held 4 bases outside the gene matches. This CDR3 has 15 residues. CDR3 sequence (DNA): TGTGCCAGCAGCATTCTAGCGGGTTCCTACAATGAGCAGTTCTTC. Translating it yields CASSILAGSYNEQFF.

The genes are TRBV3-1 (or the pseudogene TRBV3-2) and TRBJ1-4; D not resolved. The V gene's germline CDR1 is LGHDT and CDR2 YNNKEL (reference sequence). This CDR3 is 17 amino acids long. V dropped 0 bases and J dropped 5 bases, with 16 bases sitting between them. CDR3: CASSQDLYGRSNEKLFF. The DNA for the CDR3 is TGTGCCAGCAGCCAAGATTTGTATGGCAGATCAAATGAAAAACTGTTTTTT.

The chain is built from TRBV9 and TRBJ2-3; 8 positions match TRBD1. The CDR3 is 15 amino acids. The trim removed 6 bases at V and 3 bases at J, leaving 9 bases unmatched. Germline V lookup: CDR1 SGDLS, CDR2 YYNGEE. The CDR3 coding sequence is TGTGCCAGCACCCTAACAGGGGGTAGGACAGATACGCAGTATTTT. It translates to CASTLTGGRTDTQYF.

The V gene is TRBV7-2, the J gene TRBJ2-3; possibly TRBD2 for D (5 bases). V was cut by 2 bases and J by 2 bases, with 17 bases left in between. Germline CDR1 SGHTA, CDR2 FQGNSA. The CDR3 runs 17 residues. CDR3: CASSLSRGLTDTDTQYF. The CDR3 region has the DNA TGTGCCAGCAGCTTATCCCGAGGACTTACTGACACAGATACGCAGTATTTT.

The rearrangement uses TRBV18 and TRBJ1-2; D ambiguous. Germline CDR1 and CDR2: KGHSH and LQKENI. This CDR3 spans 13 amino acids. Trimming pared 5 bases from V and 2 bases from J, leaving 9 bases between. CDR3 bases: TGTGCCAGCTCAGGTCGGGAGAACTATGGCTACACCTTC. This codes for CASSGRENYGYTF. Drawing the rest from reference TRBV18 and TRBJ1-2, the complete variable domain is NAGVMQNPRHLVRRRGQEARLRCSPMKGHSHVYWYRQLPEEGLKFMVYLQKENIIDESGMPKERFSAEFPKEGPSILRIQQVVRGDSAAYFCASSGRENYGYTFGSGTRLTVV.